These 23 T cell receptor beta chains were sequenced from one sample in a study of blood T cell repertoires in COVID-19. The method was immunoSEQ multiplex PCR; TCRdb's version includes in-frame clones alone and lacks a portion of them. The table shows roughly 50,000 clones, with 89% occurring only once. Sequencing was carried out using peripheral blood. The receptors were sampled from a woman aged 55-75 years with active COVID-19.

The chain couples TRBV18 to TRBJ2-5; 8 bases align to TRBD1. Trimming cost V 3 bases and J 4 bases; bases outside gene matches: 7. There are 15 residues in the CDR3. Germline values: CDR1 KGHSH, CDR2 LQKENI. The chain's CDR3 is CASSPPGQGGETQYF. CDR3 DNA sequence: TGTGCCAGCTCACCCCCCGGACAGGGTGGAGAGACCCAGTACTTC.

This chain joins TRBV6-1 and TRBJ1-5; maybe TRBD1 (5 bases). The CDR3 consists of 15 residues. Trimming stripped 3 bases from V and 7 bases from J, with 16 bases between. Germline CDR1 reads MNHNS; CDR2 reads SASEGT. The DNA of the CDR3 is TGTGCCAGCAGTGAGGGGGGGGGATCGGGGCAGCCCCAGCATTTT. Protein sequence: CASSEGGGSGQPQHF.

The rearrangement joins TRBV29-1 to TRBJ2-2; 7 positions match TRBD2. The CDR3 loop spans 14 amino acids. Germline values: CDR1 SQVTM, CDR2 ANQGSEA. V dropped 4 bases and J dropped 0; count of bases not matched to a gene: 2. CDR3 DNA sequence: TGCAGCGTTGGGGAGGGGACGAACACCGGGGAGCTGTTTTTT. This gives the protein CSVGEGTNTGELFF.

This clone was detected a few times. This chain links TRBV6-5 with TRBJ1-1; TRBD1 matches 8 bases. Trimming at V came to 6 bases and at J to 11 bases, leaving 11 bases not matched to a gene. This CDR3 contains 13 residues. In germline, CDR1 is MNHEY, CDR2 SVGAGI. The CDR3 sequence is CASRGQVFLRAFF. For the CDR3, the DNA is TGTGCCAGCAGGGGACAGGTTTTCTTGAGGGCTTTCTTT.

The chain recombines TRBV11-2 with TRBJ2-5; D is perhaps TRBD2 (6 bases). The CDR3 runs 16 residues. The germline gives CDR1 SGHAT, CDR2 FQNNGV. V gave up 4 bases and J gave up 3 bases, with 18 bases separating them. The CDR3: CASSYVAGSWEETQYF. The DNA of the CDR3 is TGTGCCAGCAGCTACGTGGCGGGATCATGGGAAGAGACCCAGTACTTC.

CDR3 nucleotide sequence: TGTGCCATTACTAGCGGTTCCTACGAGCAGTACTTC. It encodes CAITSGSYEQYF. The chain is built from TRBV10-3 and TRBJ2-7; 8 nucleotides align to TRBD2. This CDR3 comprises 12 residues. The germline V gene has CDR1 ENHRY and CDR2 SYGVKD. The V segment lost 9 bases and the J segment 1 base; nucleotides outside the gene matches: 2.

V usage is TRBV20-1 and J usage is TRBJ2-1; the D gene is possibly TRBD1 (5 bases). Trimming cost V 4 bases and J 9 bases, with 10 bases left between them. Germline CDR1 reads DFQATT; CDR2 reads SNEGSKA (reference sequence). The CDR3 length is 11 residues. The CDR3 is CSATQGLEQFF. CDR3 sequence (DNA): TGCAGTGCTACCCAGGGTCTTGAGCAGTTCTTC.

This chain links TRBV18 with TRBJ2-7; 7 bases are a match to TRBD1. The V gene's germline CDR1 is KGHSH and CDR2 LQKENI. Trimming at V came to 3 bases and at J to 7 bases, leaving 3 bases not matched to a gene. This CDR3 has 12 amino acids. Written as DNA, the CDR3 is TGTGCCAGCTCACCGGACAGGCGTGAGCAGTACTTC. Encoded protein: CASSPDRREQYF.

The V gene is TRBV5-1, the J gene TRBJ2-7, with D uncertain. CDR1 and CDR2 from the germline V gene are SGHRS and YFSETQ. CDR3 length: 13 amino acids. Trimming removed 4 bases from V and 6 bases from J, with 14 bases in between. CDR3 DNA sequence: TGCGCCAGCAGCCCCCTGTCGTCCGGCGAGCAGTACTTC. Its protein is CASSPLSSGEQYF.

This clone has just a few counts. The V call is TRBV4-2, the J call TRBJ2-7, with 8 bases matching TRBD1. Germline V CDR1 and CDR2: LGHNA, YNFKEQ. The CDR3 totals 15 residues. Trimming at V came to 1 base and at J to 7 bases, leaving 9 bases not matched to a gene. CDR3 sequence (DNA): TGTGCCAGCAGCCAAGGTACAGGGGGGCCTAGAGAGCAGTACTTC. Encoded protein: CASSQGTGGPREQYF.

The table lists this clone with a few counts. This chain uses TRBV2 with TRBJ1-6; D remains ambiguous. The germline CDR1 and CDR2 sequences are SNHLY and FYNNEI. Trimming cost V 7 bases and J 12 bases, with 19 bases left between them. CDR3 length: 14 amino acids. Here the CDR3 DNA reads TGTGCCAGCACGGGTGAAGGGAGCGTTTTACCCCTCCACTTT. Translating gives CASTGEGSVLPLHF.

CDR3 protein: CASSSPGLPYEQYF. The CDR3 nucleotides are TGTGCCAGCAGTTCCCCGGGACTACCCTACGAGCAGTACTTC. The V gene is TRBV27, the J gene TRBJ2-7; 7 bases are a match to TRBD2. There are 14 residues in the CDR3. V gave up 4 bases and J gave up 2 bases; unmatched junction bases: 5. Germline CDR1 is MNHEY and CDR2 is SMNVEV (reference sequence).

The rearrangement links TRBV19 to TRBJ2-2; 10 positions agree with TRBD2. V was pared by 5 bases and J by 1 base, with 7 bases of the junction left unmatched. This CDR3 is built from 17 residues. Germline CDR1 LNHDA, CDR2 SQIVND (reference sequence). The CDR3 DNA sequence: TGTGCCAGTAGTGTAAAACTAGCGGGGCGGAACACCGGGGAGCTGTTTTTT. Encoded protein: CASSVKLAGRNTGELFF.

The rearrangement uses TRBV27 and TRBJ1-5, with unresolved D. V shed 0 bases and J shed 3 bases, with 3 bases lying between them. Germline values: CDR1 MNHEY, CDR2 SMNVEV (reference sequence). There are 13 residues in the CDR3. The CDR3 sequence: CASSLSFNQPQHF. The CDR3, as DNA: TGTGCCAGCAGTTTATCCTTCAATCAGCCCCAGCATTTT.

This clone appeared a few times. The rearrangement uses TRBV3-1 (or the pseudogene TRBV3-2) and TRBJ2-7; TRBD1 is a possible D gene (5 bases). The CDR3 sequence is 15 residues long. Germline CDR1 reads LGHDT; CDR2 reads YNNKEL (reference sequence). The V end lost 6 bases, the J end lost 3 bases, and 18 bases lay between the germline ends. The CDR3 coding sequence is TGTGCCAGCAGTTCGACAGCTCCTGCGCTCTACGAGCAGTACTTC. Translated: CASSSTAPALYEQYF.

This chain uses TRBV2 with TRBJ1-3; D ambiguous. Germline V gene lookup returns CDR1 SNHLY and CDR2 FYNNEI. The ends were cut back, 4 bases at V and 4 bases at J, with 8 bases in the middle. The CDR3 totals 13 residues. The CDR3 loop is CASSAVLGNTIYF. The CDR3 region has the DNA TGTGCCAGCAGTGCTGTACTCGGAAACACCATATATTTT.

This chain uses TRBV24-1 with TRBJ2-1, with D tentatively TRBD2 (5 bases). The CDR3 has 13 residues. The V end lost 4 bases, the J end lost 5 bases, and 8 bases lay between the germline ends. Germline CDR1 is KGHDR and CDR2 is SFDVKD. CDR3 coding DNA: TGTGCCACCAGTGAGGCCGGGAACAATGAGCAGTTCTTC. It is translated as CATSEAGNNEQFF.

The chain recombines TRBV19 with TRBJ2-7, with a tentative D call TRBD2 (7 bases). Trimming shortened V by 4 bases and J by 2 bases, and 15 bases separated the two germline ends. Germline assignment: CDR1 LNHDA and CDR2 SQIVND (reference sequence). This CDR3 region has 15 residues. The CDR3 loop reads CASSTRGGGPYEQYF. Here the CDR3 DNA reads TGTGCCAGTAGTACCCGAGGGGGGGGACCCTACGAGCAGTACTTC. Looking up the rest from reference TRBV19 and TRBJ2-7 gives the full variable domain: DGGITQSPKYLFRKEGQNVTLSCEQNLNHDAMYWYRQDPGQGLRLIYYSQIVNDFQKGDIAEGYSVSREKKESFPLTVTSAQKNPTAFYLCASSTRGGGPYEQYFGPGTRLTVT.

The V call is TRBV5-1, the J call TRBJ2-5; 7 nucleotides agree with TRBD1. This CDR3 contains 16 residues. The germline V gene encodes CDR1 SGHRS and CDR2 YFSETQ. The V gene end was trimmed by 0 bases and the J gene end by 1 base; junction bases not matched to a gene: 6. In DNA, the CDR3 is TGCGCCAGCAGCTTGGGGACAGGAGTACCCCAAGAGACCCAGTACTTC. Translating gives CASSLGTGVPQETQYF.

The CDR3 DNA is TGTGCCAGCAGTGAATGGAGGGAGGATAATTCCTACGAGCAGTACTTC. Residues: CASSEWREDNSYEQYF. The chain recombines TRBV6-1 with TRBJ2-7, with D possibly being TRBD2 (6 bases). The CDR3 loop spans 16 amino acids. The germline CDR1 and CDR2 sequences are MNHNS and SASEGT. V lost 2 bases, J lost 1 base, and 15 bases lay in between.

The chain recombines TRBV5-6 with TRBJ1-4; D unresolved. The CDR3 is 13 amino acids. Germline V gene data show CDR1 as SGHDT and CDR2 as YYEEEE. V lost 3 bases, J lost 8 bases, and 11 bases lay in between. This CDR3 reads CASSSGAGEKLFF. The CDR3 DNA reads TGTGCCAGCAGCTCCGGAGCGGGAGAAAAACTGTTTTTT.

The CDR3 protein is CASSIMASGGHNEQFF. In nucleotides, the CDR3 is TGTGCCAGTAGTATAATGGCTAGCGGGGGACACAATGAGCAGTTCTTC. The rearrangement uses TRBV19 and TRBJ2-1, with 10 positions matching TRBD2. The CDR3 spans 16 residues. V lost 2 bases, J lost 5 bases, and 6 bases stayed unmatched. Germline V gives CDR1 LNHDA, CDR2 SQIVND (reference sequence).

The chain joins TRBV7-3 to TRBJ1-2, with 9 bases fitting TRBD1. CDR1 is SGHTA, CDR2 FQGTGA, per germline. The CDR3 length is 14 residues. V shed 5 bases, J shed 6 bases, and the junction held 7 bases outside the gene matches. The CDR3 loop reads CASSRDRAVDGYTF. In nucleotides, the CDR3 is TGTGCCAGCAGCAGGGACAGGGCCGTGGATGGCTACACCTTC. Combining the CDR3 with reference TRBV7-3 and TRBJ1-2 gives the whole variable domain GAGVSQTPSNKVTEKGKYVELRCDPISGHTALYWYRQSLGQGPEFLIYFQGTGAADDSGLPNDRFFAVRPEGSVSTLKIQRTERGDSAVYLCASSRDRAVDGYTFGSGTRLTVV.